A single count supports the clone carrying this TCR beta chain. The data were taken from a study of blood T cell repertoires in COVID-19. Study details: Some COVID-19 samples were acute and others convalescent; all came from the United States, Italy and Spain.

In the original analysis: Amplification of reference gene primers was used by the study to estimate nucleated cell counts. Clones were sequenced by immunoSEQ multiplex PCR, and TCRdb holds only the in-frame ones, with some missing. That table supplies the V and J calls and clone size; D and trimming were determined from the DNA. Here the sample spans 250,000 to 350,000 clones, approximately 90% being singletons. Sequencing used PBMCs or T cells enriched from blood (not recorded which). This TCR was sampled from a woman under 40 who had recovered from COVID-19.

The CDR3 protein is CASSKIGDRGIESTDTQYF. The CDR3 region has the DNA TGTGCCAGCAGCAAAATTGGGGACAGGGGGATAGAGAGCACAGATACGCAGTATTTT. The rearrangement links TRBV21-1 to TRBJ2-3; TRBD1 is the table's D call, not checked against the DNA. TRBV21-1 is flagged as a pseudogene. The CDR3 spans 19 residues.